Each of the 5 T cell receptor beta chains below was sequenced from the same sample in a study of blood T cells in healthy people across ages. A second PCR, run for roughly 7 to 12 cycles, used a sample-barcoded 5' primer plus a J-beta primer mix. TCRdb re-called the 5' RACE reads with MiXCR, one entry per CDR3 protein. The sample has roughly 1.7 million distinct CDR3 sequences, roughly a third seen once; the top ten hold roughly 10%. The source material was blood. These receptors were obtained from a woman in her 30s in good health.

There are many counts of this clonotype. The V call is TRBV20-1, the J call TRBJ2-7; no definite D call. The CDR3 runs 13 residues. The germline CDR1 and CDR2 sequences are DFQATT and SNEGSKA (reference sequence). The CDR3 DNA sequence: TGCAGGGCGGACCGTGGCGGCTCCTACGAGCAGTACTTC. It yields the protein CRADRGGSYEQYF.

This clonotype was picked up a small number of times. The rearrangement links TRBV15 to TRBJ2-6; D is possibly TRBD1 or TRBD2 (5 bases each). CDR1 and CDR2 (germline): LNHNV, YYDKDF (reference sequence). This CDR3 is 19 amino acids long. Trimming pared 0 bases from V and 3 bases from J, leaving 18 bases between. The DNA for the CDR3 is TGTGCCACCAGCAGAGATCAAATGGGGGTCGGGTATGGGGCCAACGTCCTGACTTTC. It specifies CATSRDQMGVGYGANVLTF.

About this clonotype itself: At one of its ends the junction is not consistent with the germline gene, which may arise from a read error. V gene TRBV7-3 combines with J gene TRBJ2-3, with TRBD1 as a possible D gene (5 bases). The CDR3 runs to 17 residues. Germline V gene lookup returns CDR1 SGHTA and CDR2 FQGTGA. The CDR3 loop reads CVSSLAPIRVGTDTQYF. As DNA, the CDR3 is TGTGTCAGCAGCTTAGCCCCGATCAGGGTAGGCACAGATACGCAGTATTTT.

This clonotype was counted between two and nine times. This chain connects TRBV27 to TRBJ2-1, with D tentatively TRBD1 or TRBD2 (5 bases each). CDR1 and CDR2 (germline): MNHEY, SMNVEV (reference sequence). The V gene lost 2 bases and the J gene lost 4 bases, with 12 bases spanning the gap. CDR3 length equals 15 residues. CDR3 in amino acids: CASSLKSGHYNEQFF. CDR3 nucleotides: TGTGCCAGCAGTTTAAAGAGCGGACATTACAATGAGCAGTTCTTC.

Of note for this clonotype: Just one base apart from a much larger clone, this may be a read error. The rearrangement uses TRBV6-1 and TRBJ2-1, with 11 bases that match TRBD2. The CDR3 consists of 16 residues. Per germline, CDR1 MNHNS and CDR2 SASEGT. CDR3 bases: TGTGCCTGCAGGACTACTAGCGGGAGCTCCTACAATGAGCAGTTCTTC. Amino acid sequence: CACRTTSGSSYNEQFF.